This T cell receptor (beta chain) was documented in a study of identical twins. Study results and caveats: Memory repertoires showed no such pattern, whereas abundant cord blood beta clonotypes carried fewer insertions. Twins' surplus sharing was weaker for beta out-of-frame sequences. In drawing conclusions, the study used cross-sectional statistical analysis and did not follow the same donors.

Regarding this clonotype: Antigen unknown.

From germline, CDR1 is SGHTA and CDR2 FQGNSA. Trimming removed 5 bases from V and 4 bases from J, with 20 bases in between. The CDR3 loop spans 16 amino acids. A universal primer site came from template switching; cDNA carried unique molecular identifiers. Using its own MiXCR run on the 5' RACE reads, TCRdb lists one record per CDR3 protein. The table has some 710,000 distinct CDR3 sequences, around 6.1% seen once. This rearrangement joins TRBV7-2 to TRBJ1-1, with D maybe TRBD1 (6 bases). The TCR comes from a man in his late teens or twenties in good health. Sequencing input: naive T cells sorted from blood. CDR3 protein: CASSPHSGGPGTEAFF. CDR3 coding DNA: TGTGCCAGCAGCCCCCACTCCGGGGGCCCAGGCACTGAAGCTTTCTTT.